These 17 T cell receptor beta chains were sequenced from one sample in a study of regulatory T cells in long-lasting Graves disease. Documented time point: newly diagnosed GD, antithyroid drugs for less than 3 months. Scientists built the TCR library using RNA that was extracted from PBMCs. TCR beta libraries were built with iRepertoire HTBI primers and Arm-PCR of CDR3 regions. TCRdb reanalysed the multiplex PCR reads using MiXCR and keeps one entry per CDR3 protein. The table shows about 430,000 distinct CDR3 sequences, with about 15% occurring only once. This sample also appeared in a second study, on T cells in Graves' hyperthyroidism and ophthalmopathy.

The sample in question was peripheral blood mononuclear cells (PBMCs), obtained at new diagnosis, from a patient treated with antithyroid drugs. All receptors come from a middle-aged woman with Graves disease.

This clonotype came up many times. The chain is built from TRBV27 and TRBJ2-1; D might be TRBD2 (6 bases). Germline assignment: CDR1 MNHEY and CDR2 SMNVEV (reference sequence). The V end lost 7 bases, the J end lost 4 bases, and 14 bases lay between the germline ends. The CDR3 is 14 amino acids. The CDR3 sequence is CASKALAAYNEQFF. The CDR3 DNA sequence: TGTGCCAGCAAAGCATTAGCGGCTTACAATGAGCAGTTCTTC.

The rearrangement links TRBV20-1 to TRBJ1-5, with D unclear. V was trimmed by 0 bases and J by 9 bases, leaving 15 bases between them. The CDR3 consists of 14 residues. Germline assignment: CDR1 DFQATT and CDR2 SNEGSKA (reference sequence). CDR3 sequence reads: CSARDRVGLGPQHF. The CDR3 DNA reads TGCAGTGCTAGAGATCGGGTGGGTTTAGGGCCCCAGCATTTT.

This clonotype was recorded at least ten times. The rearrangement joins TRBV6-2 or TRBV6-3 to TRBJ2-1; D may match TRBD1 or TRBD2 (6 bases each). This CDR3 is 13 amino acids long. Germline-derived CDR1 and CDR2 are MNHEY and SVGEGT. Trimming left V 6 bases short and J 5 bases short, with 11 bases between. The CDR3 bases are TGTGCCAGCAGCCCGGGGGCAAACAATGAGCAGTTCTTC. Amino acid sequence: CASSPGANNEQFF.

This clonotype was counted many times. The V gene is TRBV7-8, the J gene TRBJ2-7; unclear D gene. There are 15 residues in the CDR3. Looked up from germline, CDR1 is SGHVS and CDR2 is FQNEAQ. V was trimmed by 1 base and J by 3 bases, leaving 13 bases between them. The CDR3 DNA reads TGTGCCAGCAGCTTAGTAAGCCTCACCGGCTACGAGCAGTACTTC. This encodes CASSLVSLTGYEQYF. Looking up the rest from reference TRBV7-8 and TRBJ2-7 gives the full variable domain: GAGVSQSPRYKVAKRGQDVALRCDPISGHVSLFWYQQALGQGPEFLTYFQNEAQLDKSGLPSDRFFAERPEGSVSTLKIQRTQQEDSAVYLCASSLVSLTGYEQYFGPGTRLTVT.

This chain links TRBV6-2 or TRBV6-3 with TRBJ1-1, with D unresolved. This CDR3 contains 14 residues. Germline-derived CDR1 and CDR2 are MNHEY and SVGEGT. V was cut by 6 bases and J by 7 bases, with 18 bases left in between. CDR3: CASRESLLNREAFF. CDR3 nucleotide sequence: TGTGCCAGCAGGGAAAGTCTGCTGAACCGTGAAGCTTTCTTT.

This clonotype was recorded at least ten times. The gene calls are TRBV6-1 and TRBJ1-1, with D possibly being TRBD1 (5 bases). The V end lost 6 bases, the J end lost 4 bases, and 18 bases lay between the germline ends. Germline values: CDR1 MNHNS, CDR2 SASEGT. This CDR3 comprises 15 residues. In nucleotides, the CDR3 is TGTGCCAGCAGCTCAAGCCCCCAGGGAGGCACTGAAGCTTTCTTT. Its protein is CASSSSPQGGTEAFF.

This clonotype was recorded many times. This rearrangement joins TRBV4-1 to TRBJ2-7; 13 bases align to TRBD2. Per the germline V gene, CDR1 is MGHRA and CDR2 is YSYEKL. The CDR3 is 13 amino acids. V lost 1 base, J lost 12 bases, and 3 bases stayed unmatched. The CDR3 is CASSQGTSGRTYF. CDR3 nucleotides: TGCGCCAGCAGCCAAGGGACTAGCGGGAGAACGTACTTC.

Comment on this clonotype: A read error is possible here, since a much larger clone lies one base away. The chain is built from TRBV6-1 and TRBJ2-2; 8 bases align to TRBD1. Germline V gene data show CDR1 as MNHNS and CDR2 as SASEGT. The CDR3 length is 15 residues. CDR3: CASRTDRANTGELVF. CDR3 nucleotide sequence: TGTGCCAGCAGGACGGACAGGGCGAACACCGGGGAGCTGGTTTTT.

The chain carries TRBV29-1 and TRBJ1-1; D is possibly TRBD1 (5 bases). Per the germline V gene, CDR1 is SQVTM and CDR2 is ANQGSEA. The ends were cut back, 8 bases at V and 6 bases at J, with 19 bases in the middle. The CDR3 consists of 13 residues. CDR3 bases: TGCAGCTTCCTAGCCGCAGGGCTAGCTGAAGCTTTCTTT. It is translated as CSFLAAGLAEAFF.

Only a few counts were recorded for this clonotype. The chain is built from TRBV28 and TRBJ2-1, with TRBD2 matching 8 bases. With 3 bases clipped from V and 2 bases from J, the junction kept 12 bases outside the gene matches. The CDR3 has 18 residues. CDR1 is MDHEN and CDR2 is SYDVKM in the germline V gene. The CDR3 sequence is CASSFPSLAGSTYNEQFF. CDR3 coding DNA: TGTGCCAGCAGTTTCCCCTCTTTAGCGGGGAGCACCTACAATGAGCAGTTCTTC.

This clonotype was seen a few times. This chain joins TRBV7-2 and TRBJ2-1; weak D call: TRBD1 (5 bases). Trimming cost V 1 base and J 2 bases, with 9 bases left between them. Germline V CDR1 and CDR2: SGHTA, FQGNSA. The CDR3 has 15 residues. CDR3 residues: CASSLEGRAYNEQFF. The CDR3 region has the DNA TGTGCCAGCAGCTTAGAAGGCAGGGCCTACAATGAGCAGTTCTTC.

The rearrangement uses TRBV19 and TRBJ2-7; perhaps TRBD2 as D (5 bases). Germline CDR1 reads LNHDA; CDR2 reads SQIVND (reference sequence). The CDR3 has 15 amino acids. Trimming took 1 base from V and 3 from J, leaving 13 bases between them. CDR3 bases: TGTGCCAGTAGTATAGGGCGCGGCGCGGGCTACGAGCAGTACTTC. It specifies CASSIGRGAGYEQYF.

The chain links TRBV3-1 to TRBJ2-1, with 8 bases identical to TRBD1. V trimming: 2 bases; J trimming: 8 bases; junction bases outside the gene matches: 11. Germline V gene sequence: CDR1 LGHDT, CDR2 YNNKEL (reference sequence). CDR3 length: 16 residues. The chain's CDR3 is CASSQTGDRLLDEQFF. The DNA of the CDR3 is TGTGCCAGCAGCCAAACGGGGGACAGGCTCCTGGATGAGCAGTTCTTC.

This clonotype showed up just a few times. The rearrangement uses TRBV2 and TRBJ1-5; 7 nucleotides align to TRBD1. Germline CDR1 and CDR2: SNHLY and FYNNEI. The ends lost 3 bases at V and 2 bases at J; junction bases unmatched: 4. The CDR3 runs to 15 residues. The CDR3, as DNA: TGTGCCAGCAGTGAGGGGGGGACAGGCAATCAGCCCCAGCATTTT. As protein: CASSEGGTGNQPQHF.

This clonotype has at least ten counts. This chain joins TRBV11-3 and TRBJ2-2, with TRBD2 matching 11 bases. Looked up from germline, CDR1 is SGHNT and CDR2 is YENEEA. This CDR3 spans 19 amino acids. V was clipped by 5 bases and J by 0 bases; unmatched bases: 11. CDR3 coding DNA: TGTGCCAGCAGCCCAACCCTTACTAGCGGGAGCTCGAACACCGGGGAGCTGTTTTTT. This sequence encodes CASSPTLTSGSSNTGELFF.

This clonotype was picked up a small number of times. The gene calls are TRBV5-8 and TRBJ2-1; 10 bases agree with TRBD2. Germline V gene data show CDR1 as SGHTS and CDR2 as YDEGEE. The CDR3 totals 13 residues. Trimming cost V 5 bases and J 13 bases; bases outside gene matches: 9. The CDR3 DNA reads TGTGCCAGCAGAAAAGCGGGAGGGCTCGGACAGTTCTTC. It encodes CASRKAGGLGQFF.

In its sample, this clonotype was seen a few times. V is TRBV7-6 and J is TRBJ2-3, with D perhaps matching TRBD1 (5 bases). The V and J ends lost 2 bases and 7 bases respectively, with 10 bases between them. CDR1 is SGHVS, CDR2 FNYEAQ, per germline. The CDR3 length is 13 residues. As DNA, the CDR3 is TGTGCCAGCAGCTTACAGACAGAACATACGCAGTATTTT. Protein product: CASSLQTEHTQYF.